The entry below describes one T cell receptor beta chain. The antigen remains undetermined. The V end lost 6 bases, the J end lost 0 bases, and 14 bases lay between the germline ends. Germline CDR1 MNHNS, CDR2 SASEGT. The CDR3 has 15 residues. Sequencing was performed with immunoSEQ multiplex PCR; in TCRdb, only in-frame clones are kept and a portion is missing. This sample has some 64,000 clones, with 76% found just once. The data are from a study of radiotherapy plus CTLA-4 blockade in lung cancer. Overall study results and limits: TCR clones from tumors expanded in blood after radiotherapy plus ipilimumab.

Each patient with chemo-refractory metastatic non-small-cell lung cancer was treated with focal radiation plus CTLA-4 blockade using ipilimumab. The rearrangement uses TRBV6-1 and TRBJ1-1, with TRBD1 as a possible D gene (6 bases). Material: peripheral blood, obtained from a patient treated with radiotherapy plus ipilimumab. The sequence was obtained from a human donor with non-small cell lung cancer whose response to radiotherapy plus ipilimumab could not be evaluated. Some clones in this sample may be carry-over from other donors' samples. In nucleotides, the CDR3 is TGTGCCAGCAGCGACAGGTTGTTCATGAACACTGAAGCTTTCTTT. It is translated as CASSDRLFMNTEAFF.